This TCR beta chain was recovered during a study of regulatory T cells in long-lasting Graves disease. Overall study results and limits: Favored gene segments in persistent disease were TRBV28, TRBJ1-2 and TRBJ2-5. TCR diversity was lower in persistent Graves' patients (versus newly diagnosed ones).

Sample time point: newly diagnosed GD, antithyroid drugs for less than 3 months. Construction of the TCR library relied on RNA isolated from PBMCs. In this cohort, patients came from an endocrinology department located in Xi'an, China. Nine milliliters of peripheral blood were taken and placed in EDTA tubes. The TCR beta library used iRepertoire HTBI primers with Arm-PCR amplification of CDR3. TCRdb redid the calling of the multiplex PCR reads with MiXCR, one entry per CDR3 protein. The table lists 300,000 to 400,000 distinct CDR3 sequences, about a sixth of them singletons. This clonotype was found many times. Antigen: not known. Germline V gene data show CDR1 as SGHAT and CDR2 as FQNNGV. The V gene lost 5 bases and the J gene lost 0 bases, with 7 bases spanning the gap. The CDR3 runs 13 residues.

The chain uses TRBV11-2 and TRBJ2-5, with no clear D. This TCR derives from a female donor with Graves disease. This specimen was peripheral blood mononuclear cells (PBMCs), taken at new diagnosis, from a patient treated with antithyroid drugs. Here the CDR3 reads CASSLEYQETQYF. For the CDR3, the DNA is TGTGCCAGCAGCCTCGAGTACCAAGAGACCCAGTACTTC.